This TCR beta chain was sequenced during a study of Graves' ophthalmopathy and Graves' hyperthyroidism. About the research overall: Researchers classed hyperthyroidism as stable given no ophthalmopathy within 18 months of follow-up.

Germline values: CDR1 SGHRS, CDR2 YFSETQ. This CDR3 is built from 15 residues. The V and J ends lost 0 bases and 4 bases respectively, with 10 bases between them. Patients were diagnosed from clinical symptoms, serum thyroxine, TRAb, thyroid ultrasound and orbital computed tomography. RNA served as the template for amplifying TCR beta CDR3 regions. First-round RT-PCR used HTBI primers; second-round multiplex PCR followed. TCRdb reprocessed the multiplex PCR reads with MiXCR, giving one entry per CDR3 protein. The repertoire holds over a million distinct CDR3 sequences, with about 35% as singletons. J is TRBJ2-2 and V is TRBV5-1; D gene uncertain. The sample comprised peripheral blood or thyroid tissue (not recorded which). The TCR sequence derives from an adult man with Graves' hyperthyroidism. CDR3 sequence: CASSLVERPTGELFF. The CDR3 DNA reads TGCGCCAGCAGCTTGGTTGAAAGGCCCACCGGGGAGCTGTTTTTT.